The 9 T cell receptor beta chains below come from one sample, sequenced in a study of tumor-infiltrating lymphocytes in localized non-small cell lung cancer. Profiling relied on immunoSEQ multiplex PCR, and the TCRdb table lists in-frame clones only, not all of them. The data show 12,000 to 15,000 clones, with about 71% seen just once and around a tenth held by the top ten. The sequenced sample consisted of uninvolved lung tissue not adjacent to the tumor. The source of these receptors is a human donor with non-small cell lung cancer.

The rearrangement uses TRBV10-3 and TRBJ2-1; 12 bases map to TRBD2. V was clipped by 0 bases and J by 8 bases; unmatched bases: 5. The CDR3 extends over 16 amino acids. The germline V gene encodes CDR1 ENHRY and CDR2 SYGVKD. The CDR3 protein is CAISESRTSGIDEQFF. The CDR3 DNA is TGTGCCATCAGTGAGTCAAGGACTAGCGGGATTGATGAGCAGTTCTTC.

This clone was counted a single time. This chain connects TRBV5-4 to TRBJ2-1, with 14 bases fitting TRBD2. The trim removed 0 bases at V and 9 bases at J, leaving 8 bases unmatched. The V gene's germline CDR1 is SGHNT and CDR2 YYREEE (reference sequence). The CDR3 is 17 amino acids. In nucleotides, the CDR3 is TGTGCCAGCAGCTTGGGGGGACTAGCGGGGGCAGGGCCTGAGCAGTTCTTC. It translates to CASSLGGLAGAGPEQFF.

This chain uses TRBV28 with TRBJ1-6; TRBD1 agrees at 7 bases. The CDR3 sequence is 15 residues long. The V gene end was trimmed by 4 bases and the J gene end by 8 bases; junction bases not matched to a gene: 8. Germline V lookup: CDR1 MDHEN, CDR2 SYDVKM. The CDR3 sequence is CASSSPTGMYSPLHF. DNA of the CDR3: TGTGCCAGCAGTTCCCCGACAGGGATGTATTCACCCCTCCACTTT. Full variable domain (rest looked up from reference TRBV28 and TRBJ1-6): DVKVTQSSRYLVKRTGEKVFLECVQDMDHENMFWYRQDPGLGLRLIYFSYDVKMKEKGDIPEGYSVSREKKERFSLILESASTNQTSMYLCASSSPTGMYSPLHFGNGTRLTVT.

The gene calls are TRBV5-1 and TRBJ1-1, with D uncertain. The V end lost 5 bases, the J end lost 0 bases, and 8 bases lay between the germline ends. The CDR3 extends over 13 amino acids. The germline V gene encodes CDR1 SGHRS and CDR2 YFSETQ. DNA of the CDR3: TGCGCCAGCAGTGAGGGCTTGAACACTGAAGCTTTCTTT. It translates to CASSEGLNTEAFF.

V and J are TRBV5-4 and TRBJ2-2; TRBD1 aligns across 8 bases. CDR1 is SGHNT, CDR2 YYREEE, per germline (reference sequence). The CDR3 totals 15 residues. Trimming cost V 4 bases and J 5 bases; bases outside gene matches: 7. The CDR3: CASSPTGARTGELFF. CDR3 sequence (DNA): TGTGCCAGCAGCCCGACAGGGGCGCGGACCGGGGAGCTGTTTTTT.

This clone is a singleton in its sample. The V and J genes are TRBV28 and TRBJ2-3, with D possibly TRBD2 on 6 matching bases. V was trimmed by 2 bases and J by 0 bases, leaving 9 bases between them. Germline V gene sequence: CDR1 MDHEN, CDR2 SYDVKM. CDR3 size: 15 residues. CDR3 sequence (DNA): TGTGCCAGCAGTTTAGTTGCGGGGAGCACAGATACGCAGTATTTT. Its protein product is CASSLVAGSTDTQYF.

The J gene is TRBJ1-6, the V gene TRBV2; possibly TRBD1 for D (5 bases). With 3 bases removed from V and 8 bases from J, the gap between germline ends came to 14 bases. The CDR3 contains 15 residues. Germline CDR1 and CDR2: SNHLY and FYNNEI. CDR3 DNA: TGTGCCAGCAGTGAGGCGTGGGGGAGGCATTCACCCCTCCACTTT. This sequence encodes CASSEAWGRHSPLHF. Full variable domain (remainder filled in from reference TRBV2 and TRBJ1-6): EPEVTQTPSHQVTQMGQEVILRCVPISNHLYFYWYRQILGQKVEFLVSFYNNEISEKSEIFDDQFSVERPDGSNFTLKIRSTKLEDSAMYFCASSEAWGRHSPLHFGNGTRLTVT.

This clone was counted once. The chain employs TRBV28 and TRBJ2-7; 9 nucleotides line up with TRBD1. With V trimmed by 3 bases and J by 7 bases, 7 bases remained unmatched. The CDR3 extends over 14 amino acids. Germline V gene sequence: CDR1 MDHEN, CDR2 SYDVKM. CDR3 in amino acids: CASSLGTGISEQYF. The CDR3 bases are TGTGCCAGCAGTTTGGGGACAGGGATTTCTGAGCAGTACTTC.

This clone was counted a few times. The chain combines TRBV18 with TRBJ2-2; D possibly matches TRBD1 or TRBD2 (5 bases each). Germline V gives CDR1 KGHSH, CDR2 LQKENI. Trimming removed 1 base from V and 2 bases from J, with 17 bases in between. There are 18 residues in the CDR3. The chain's CDR3 is CASSPRPPLGPNTGELFF. The CDR3 DNA reads TGTGCCAGCTCACCACGACCCCCGTTGGGACCAAACACCGGGGAGCTGTTTTTT.